These T cell receptor beta chains were read from a single sample in a study of sequential checkpoint blockade in melanoma. The assay was immunoSEQ multiplex PCR, and TCRdb's table has in-frame clones only and misses some. The table lists around 4,300 clones, about 20% of them singletons. The specimen comprised tumor tissue (inferred from file names), sampled from a patient given nivolumab and ipilimumab in sequence. Every receptor here comes from a human donor with melanoma. Each CDR3 is given with its conserved first and last residue. The D gene is left open where the match is weak. The size of a clone is reported for some rows only, either as once, few or many, or as a class for expanded clones.

V gene	J gene	clone size	D gene	CDR3 protein	CDR3 DNA
TRBV6-8	TRBJ1-1	few	-	CASSSASSRTEAFF	TGTGCCAGCAGTTCCGCCAGTAGTCGGACTGAAGCTTTCTTT
TRBV11-3	TRBJ2-3	-	-	CASSSFGQNTDTQYF	TGTGCCAGCAGCTCATTCGGGCAGAACACAGATACGCAGTATTTT
TRBV23-1	TRBJ1-1	many	TRBD1	CASSLTGDTEAFF	TGCGCCAGCAGCCTGACAGGGGACACTGAAGCTTTCTTT
TRBV11-3	TRBJ1-1	medium-sized	-	CASSPWALNTEAFF	TGTGCCAGCAGCCCCTGGGCGCTGAACACTGAAGCTTTCTTT
TRBV11-3	TRBJ2-1	few	TRBD2	CASSLDGLAGGVEQFF	TGTGCCAGCAGCTTGGACGGACTAGCGGGGGGGGTTGAGCAGTTCTTC
TRBV11-3	TRBJ2-3	medium-sized	TRBD2	CASSLRLAGVYTQYF	TGTGCCAGCAGCTTGAGACTAGCGGGGGTATATACGCAGTATTTT
TRBV10-3	TRBJ2-7	medium-sized	-	CAISETDASSYEQYF	TGTGCCATCAGTGAGACGGACGCTAGCTCCTACGAGCAGTACTTC
TRBV19	TRBJ2-7	-	-	CASSIGSLSYEQYF	TGTGCCAGTAGTATCGGGAGTCTTTCCTACGAGCAGTACTTC
TRBV19	TRBJ1-2	-	-	CASSPDGTKGYTF	TGTGCCAGTAGTCCGGACGGGACGAAAGGCTACACCTTC
TRBV9	TRBJ2-5	many	-	CASSVASGSFETQYF	TGTGCCAGCAGCGTAGCGAGCGGCTCATTCGAGACCCAGTACTTC
TRBV9	TRBJ2-7	medium-sized	TRBD1	CASTRGQGRNEQYF	TGTGCCAGCACCCGAGGACAGGGCAGGAACGAGCAGTACTTC
TRBV28	TRBJ1-1	few	-	CASRQNEAGTGAFF	TGTGCCAGCAGGCAGAACGAGGCCGGAACAGGAGCTTTCTTT
TRBV6-8	TRBJ1-3	-	-	CASSTTRTGNTIYF	TGTGCCAGCAGTACCACAAGAACTGGAAACACCATATATTTT
TRBV28	TRBJ1-5	-	-	CASSPTADIQPQHF	TGTGCCAGCAGTCCCACCGCCGACATTCAGCCCCAGCATTTT
TRBV18	TRBJ2-5	-	-	CASSPGTEETQYF	TGTGCCAGCTCACCAGGGACGGAAGAGACCCAGTACTTC
TRBV6-8	TRBJ1-6	-	TRBD1	CASIAGTAYNSPLHF	TGTGCCAGCATCGCAGGGACAGCATATAATTCACCCCTCCACTTT
TRBV11-3	TRBJ1-2	many	-	CASSLVARMEGYTF	TGTGCCAGCAGCTTAGTTGCGCGGATGGAGGGCTACACCTTC
TRBV5-1	TRBJ2-1	-	TRBD2	CASSLEASGGYNEQFF	TGCGCCAGCAGCTTGGAGGCTAGCGGGGGGTACAATGAGCAGTTCTTC
TRBV11-3	TRBJ1-6	many	TRBD1	CASRYDRGNSPLHF	TGTGCCAGCAGATACGACAGGGGAAATTCACCCCTCCACTTT
TRBV11-3	TRBJ2-3	many	TRBD1	CASSLGGGQGDTQYF	TGTGCCAGCAGCTTAGGTGGCGGACAGGGAGATACGCAGTATTTT
TRBV5-1	TRBJ1-1	-	-	CASSLDGQLNTEAFF	TGCGCCAGCAGCTTGGACGGACAGCTGAACACTGAAGCTTTCTTT
TRBV9	TRBJ2-3	medium-sized	-	CASSVVGFPRDTQYF	TGTGCCAGCAGCGTAGTAGGCTTCCCTCGCGATACGCAGTATTTT
TRBV11-3	TRBJ1-3	few	TRBD1	CASRSPGTGAAGNTIYF	TGTGCCAGCAGAAGTCCCGGGACAGGGGCCGCTGGAAACACCATATATTTT
TRBV6-1	TRBJ1-1	-	-	CASSEVPGANTEAFF	TGTGCCAGCAGTGAAGTTCCAGGGGCGAACACTGAAGCTTTCTTT